This T cell receptor beta chain derives from a study of OX40 agonist ivuxolimab in advanced cancers. Profiled with immunoSEQ multiplex PCR; TCRdb holds only in-frame clones, not every one. The sample includes 90,000 or so clones, about 93% of them seen just once. This CDR3 comprises 10 residues. Per the germline V gene, CDR1 is SQVTM and CDR2 is ANQGSEA. V lost 7 bases and J lost 6, with 6 bases in between. This clone was observed once. This sequence joins TRBV29-1 and TRBJ2-2, with D unresolved. The TCR was taken from an adult with an advanced solid tumor such as melanoma, head and neck, liver or kidney cancer. The sequencing used CD4+ or CD8+ T cells sorted from blood, collected in a trial of the OX40 agonist ivuxolimab. The CDR3 DNA reads as TGCAGCGCGGAATCCGGGGAGCTGTTTTTT. Translation gives CSAESGELFF.